The 2 T cell receptor beta chains reported below all come from one sample, sequenced in a study of T-cell reconstitution after alpha-beta-depleted transplantation in children (TCRdb year 2016). The library was obtained by PCR. TCRdb shows the sequencer as Illumina HiSeq 2500. TCR library preparation used molecular barcoding, with unique molecular identifiers applied to normalize quantification of the TCRbeta repertoire. The raw public reads went through TCRdb reprocessing: fastp at Q25, MiXCR clone calling, in-frame beta chains kept. Each CDR3 protein appears once, grouped with its most common genes and DNA. In all, the sample holds under 350,000 distinct CDR3 sequences, and over 8% of those were seen once. The ten largest clones capture around a tenth of the sample. Source: PBMCs from the stem cell graft donor, taken from the stem cell graft. These TCRs come from a human donor who donated a stem cell graft to a child with SCID.

This clonotype was counted a few times. The chain has TRBV5-1 and TRBJ2-3; 9 bases are shared with TRBD1. The CDR3 has 16 residues. V gave up 3 bases and J gave up 5 bases; unmatched junction bases: 10. Germline CDR1 is SGHRS and CDR2 is YFSETQ. CDR3 sequence (DNA): TGCGCCAGCAGCTGGACAACGGGACAGGGATTAGATACGCAGTATTTT. Protein: CASSWTTGQGLDTQYF.

This chain uses TRBV14 with TRBJ2-1; 9 bases match TRBD2. The CDR3 consists of 19 residues. Germline V lookup: CDR1 SGHDN, CDR2 FVKESK. V shed 1 base, J shed 7 bases, and the junction held 17 bases outside the gene matches. The DNA for the CDR3 is TGTGCCAGCAGCCAAGTATGGCGGTCTGGCGGGGGGGCCGGGAATGAGCAGTTCTTC. Its translation: CASSQVWRSGGGAGNEQFF. The whole variable domain, remainder taken from reference TRBV14 and TRBJ2-1, is EAGVTQFPSHSVIEKGQTVTLRCDPISGHDNLYWYRRVMGKEIKFLLHFVKESKQDESGMPNNRFLAERTGGTYSTLKVQPAELEDSGVYFCASSQVWRSGGGAGNEQFFGPGTRLTVL.